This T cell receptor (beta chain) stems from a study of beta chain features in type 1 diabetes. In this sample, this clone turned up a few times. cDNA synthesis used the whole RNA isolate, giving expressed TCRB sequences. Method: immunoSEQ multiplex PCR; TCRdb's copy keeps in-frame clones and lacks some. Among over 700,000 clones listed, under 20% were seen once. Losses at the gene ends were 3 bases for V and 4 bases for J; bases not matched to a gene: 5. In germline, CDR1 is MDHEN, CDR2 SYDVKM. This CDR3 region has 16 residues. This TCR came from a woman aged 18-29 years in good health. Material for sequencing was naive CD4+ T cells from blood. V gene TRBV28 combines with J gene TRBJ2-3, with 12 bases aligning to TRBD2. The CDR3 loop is CASSLLAGGIADTQYF. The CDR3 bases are TGTGCCAGCAGTTTGCTAGCGGGAGGGATCGCAGATACGCAGTATTTT.